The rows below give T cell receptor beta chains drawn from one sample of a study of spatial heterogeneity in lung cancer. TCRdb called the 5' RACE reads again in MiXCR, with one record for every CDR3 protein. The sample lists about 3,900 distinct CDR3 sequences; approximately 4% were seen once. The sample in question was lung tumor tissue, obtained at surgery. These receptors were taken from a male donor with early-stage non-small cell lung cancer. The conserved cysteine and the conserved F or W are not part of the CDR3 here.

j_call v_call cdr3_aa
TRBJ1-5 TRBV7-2 ASSFDRNQPQH
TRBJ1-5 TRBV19 ASSPDGYSNQPQH
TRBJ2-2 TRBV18 ASSPRTGDPGELF
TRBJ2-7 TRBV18 ASSPGGVDEQY
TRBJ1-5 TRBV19 ASNADRNSNQPQH
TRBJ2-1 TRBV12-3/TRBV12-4 ASSWPGTGIYNEQF
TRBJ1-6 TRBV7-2 ASSLVNISPLH
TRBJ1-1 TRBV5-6 ASSSDRETEVF
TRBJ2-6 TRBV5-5 ASSFHVGSGANVLT
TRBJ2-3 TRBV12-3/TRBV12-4 ASSLTAGVTDTQY
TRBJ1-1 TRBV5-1 ASSLEGSMNTEAF
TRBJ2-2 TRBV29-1 SVRRDTNTGELF
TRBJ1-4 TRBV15 ATSRDLGEGEKLF
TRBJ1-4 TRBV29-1 SVGSTGGEKLF
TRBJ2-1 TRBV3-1 ASSPTGLGFNEQF
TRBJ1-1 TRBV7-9 ASSQEGDRGGPEAF
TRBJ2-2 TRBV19 ASTPGSTNTGELF
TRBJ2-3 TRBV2 ASSERWTDTQY
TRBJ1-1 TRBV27 ASSLNRDRGTEAF
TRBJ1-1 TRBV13 ASSLQRFTEAF
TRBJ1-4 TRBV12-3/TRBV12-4 ASGSEGKLF
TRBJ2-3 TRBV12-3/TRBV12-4 ASSRTSGGLDTQY
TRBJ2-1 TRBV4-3 ASSQDGDSAYNEQF